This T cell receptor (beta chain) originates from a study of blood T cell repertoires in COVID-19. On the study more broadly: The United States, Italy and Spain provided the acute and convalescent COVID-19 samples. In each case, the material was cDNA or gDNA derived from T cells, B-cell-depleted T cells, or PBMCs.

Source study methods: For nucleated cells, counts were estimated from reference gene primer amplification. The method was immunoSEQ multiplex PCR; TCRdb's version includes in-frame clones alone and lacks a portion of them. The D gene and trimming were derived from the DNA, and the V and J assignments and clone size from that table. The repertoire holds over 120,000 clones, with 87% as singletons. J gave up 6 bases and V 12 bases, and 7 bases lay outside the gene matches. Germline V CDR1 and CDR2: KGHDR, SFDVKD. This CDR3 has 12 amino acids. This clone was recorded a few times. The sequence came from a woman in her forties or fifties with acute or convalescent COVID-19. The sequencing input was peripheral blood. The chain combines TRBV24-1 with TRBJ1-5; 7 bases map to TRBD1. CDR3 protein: CASTTGSQPQHF. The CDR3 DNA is TGTGCCTCTACGACAGGGTCTCAGCCCCAGCATTTT.